One and the same sample provided the 19 T cell receptor beta chains below, sequenced in a study of response to subunit inactivated influenza vaccine. Each CDR3 protein gets one entry after TCRdb re-called the RT-PCR reads with MiXCR. The data show 610,000 or so distinct CDR3 sequences, roughly 15% seen once. Sequencing used PBMCs from blood, obtained less than 13 days after vaccination. The source of these receptors is a man over 45 who received an inactivated influenza vaccine.

This clonotype was observed a handful of times. The gene calls are TRBV2 and TRBJ2-7; D ambiguous. V was trimmed by 2 bases and J by 1 base, leaving 12 bases between them. The CDR3 covers 15 residues. Germline CDR1 SNHLY, CDR2 FYNNEI. CDR3 sequence reads: CASSERWAPSYEQYF. The CDR3 coding sequence is TGTGCCAGCAGTGAAAGGTGGGCTCCTTCCTACGAGCAGTACTTC.

This clonotype has ten or more counts. The chain links TRBV12-3 or TRBV12-4 to TRBJ1-1; D is unclear. Trimming pared 2 bases from V and 6 bases from J, leaving 4 bases between. This CDR3 is built from 11 residues. The CDR3 DNA sequence: TGTGCCAGCAGTTTAACCTCTGAAGCTTTCTTT. The encoded protein is CASSLTSEAFF.

This clonotype showed up just a few times. This chain connects TRBV5-1 to TRBJ2-5; tentatively, D is TRBD1 (5 bases). Germline V CDR1 and CDR2: SGHRS, YFSETQ. Trimming stripped 0 bases from V and 1 base from J, with 10 bases between. The CDR3 consists of 15 residues. This chain's CDR3 is CASSLVQDGQETQYF. The CDR3 nucleotides are TGCGCCAGCAGCTTGGTACAGGACGGCCAAGAGACCCAGTACTTC.

This clonotype showed up just a few times. V and J are TRBV9 and TRBJ2-5; 12 bases match TRBD2. V shed 3 bases and J 5 bases; nucleotides not matched to a gene: 11. The germline CDR1 and CDR2 sequences are SGDLS and YYNGEE. This CDR3 region has 17 residues. CDR3 coding DNA: TGTGCCAGCAGCGGGCGTGGACTAGCGGGGATTTGGGAGACCCAGTACTTC. Residues: CASSGRGLAGIWETQYF.

This clonotype was seen many times. The chain combines TRBV7-9 with TRBJ1-4; possible D gene TRBD1, 6 bases. The CDR3 is 15 amino acids. V lost 1 base and J 7 bases, leaving 13 bases between the germline ends. Germline values: CDR1 SEHNR, CDR2 FQNEAQ (reference sequence). CDR3 in DNA: TGTGCCAGCAGCTTAGGGGGTACAGGGATTGAAAAACTGTTTTTT. As protein: CASSLGGTGIEKLFF.

The rearrangement joins TRBV18 to TRBJ2-3; 9 bases line up with TRBD1. The CDR3 consists of 15 residues. Germline V gene sequence: CDR1 KGHSH, CDR2 LQKENI. J gave up 2 bases and V 4 bases, and 4 bases lay outside the gene matches. CDR3 region: CASSRGQGSTDTQYF. The CDR3 DNA is TGTGCCAGCTCACGAGGACAGGGGTCCACAGATACGCAGTATTTT.

This clonotype was detected a few times. The rearrangement joins TRBV20-1 to TRBJ2-1, with TRBD1 matching 9 bases. The CDR3 has 14 amino acids. Germline loops: CDR1 DFQATT, CDR2 SNEGSKA (reference sequence). After removal of 5 bases from V and 12 bases from J, the junction contained 14 bases not matched to a gene. CDR3 sequence: CSAGLTGGPRGQFF. The CDR3, as DNA: TGCAGTGCTGGTTTAACAGGGGGCCCTAGGGGGCAGTTCTTC.

This clonotype was counted only a few times. J is TRBJ2-5 and V is TRBV2, with TRBD2 identical over 11 bases. The CDR3 covers 18 residues. Germline V lookup: CDR1 SNHLY, CDR2 FYNNEI. After removal of 8 bases from V and 3 bases from J, the junction contained 17 bases not matched to a gene. CDR3 sequence reads: CASWGLEVAGGPEETQYF. The DNA for the CDR3 is TGTGCCAGCTGGGGACTTGAGGTAGCGGGGGGGCCTGAAGAGACCCAGTACTTC.

V usage is TRBV20-1 and J usage is TRBJ1-1; 7 bases align to TRBD1. The trim removed 5 bases at V and 1 base at J, leaving 4 bases unmatched. This CDR3 region has 13 residues. Germline assignment: CDR1 DFQATT and CDR2 SNEGSKA (reference sequence). The CDR3 DNA is TGCAGTGCTCAGGGGGGGCCGAACACTGAAGCTTTCTTT. It yields the protein CSAQGGPNTEAFF.

This clonotype occurred a few times. The J gene is TRBJ2-2, the V gene TRBV11-1; 9 bases are a match to TRBD2. CDR1 SGHAT and CDR2 FQDESV come from the germline V gene (reference sequence). The CDR3 is 18 residues long. Trimming cost V 4 bases and J 5 bases; bases outside gene matches: 14. The CDR3 DNA reads TGTGCCAGCAGCTCTCCAGATAGCGGGAGCGGAGGGACCGGGGAGCTGTTTTTT. Protein product: CASSSPDSGSGGTGELFF.

This clonotype was detected ten times or more. This rearrangement joins TRBV6-1 to TRBJ2-2; D is possibly TRBD1 (6 bases). CDR3 length: 14 residues. V was shortened by 7 bases and J by 3 bases, with 12 bases between the two germline ends. Looked up from germline, CDR1 is MNHNS and CDR2 is SASEGT. The CDR3 DNA reads as TGTGCCAGCAAGTACAGGGTCGACACCGGGGAGCTGTTTTTT. This sequence encodes CASKYRVDTGELFF.

The chain couples TRBV12-3 or TRBV12-4 to TRBJ2-1, with 13 nucleotides matching TRBD2. The CDR3 runs to 16 residues. V dropped 4 bases and J dropped 6; count of bases not matched to a gene: 6. The CDR3 is CASSSTGLAGVNEQFF. The CDR3 bases are TGTGCCAGCAGTTCCACTGGACTAGCGGGAGTCAATGAGCAGTTCTTC.

This clonotype was detected many times. The genes are TRBV20-1 and TRBJ2-7, with TRBD2 as a possible D gene (6 bases). Germline V gene sequence: CDR1 DFQATT, CDR2 SNEGSKA (reference sequence). The CDR3 has 16 amino acids. V was clipped by 0 bases and J by 5 bases, with 20 bases between them. The CDR3: CSARDSLLGRGNEQYF. The DNA of the CDR3 is TGCAGTGCTAGAGATTCTCTACTCGGGAGAGGCAACGAGCAGTACTTC.

The gene calls are TRBV12-3 or TRBV12-4 and TRBJ2-7; 7 positions match TRBD1. CDR3 length: 13 amino acids. Trimming at V came to 5 bases and at J to 3 bases, leaving 4 bases not matched to a gene. CDR3 loop: CASSHGQVYEQYF. In DNA, the CDR3 is TGTGCCAGCAGTCACGGACAGGTCTACGAGCAGTACTTC.

V is TRBV20-1 and J is TRBJ2-3; the match to TRBD2 covers 14 bases. This CDR3 spans 15 amino acids. Germline V lookup: CDR1 DFQATT, CDR2 SNEGSKA (reference sequence). V lost 6 bases to trimming and J lost 6 bases; unmatched junction nucleotides: 8. The CDR3 nucleotides are TGCAGTGCAAACGGACTAGCGGGGGGTAAGGATACGCAGTATTTT. Translated, it gives CSANGLAGGKDTQYF.

V is TRBV20-1 and J is TRBJ2-5; a weak D match, TRBD1 (5 bases). Germline lookup yields CDR1 DFQATT and CDR2 SNEGSKA (reference sequence). The CDR3 has 12 amino acids. V was trimmed by 4 bases and J by 4 bases, leaving 10 bases between them. The CDR3 loop is CSANLQGETQYF. CDR3 DNA: TGCAGTGCTAACCTCCAGGGAGAGACCCAGTACTTC.

This clonotype showed up just a few times. The rearrangement links TRBV7-9 to TRBJ2-1; D perhaps matches TRBD1 (6 bases). Per the germline V gene, CDR1 is SEHNR and CDR2 is FQNEAQ (reference sequence). V was pared by 4 bases and J by 6 bases, with 7 bases between. The CDR3 runs 12 residues. Here the CDR3 reads CASSSDSNEQFF. The CDR3 coding sequence is TGTGCCAGCAGCTCGGACAGCAATGAGCAGTTCTTC.

This clonotype was seen a few times. The rearrangement links TRBV12-3 or TRBV12-4 to TRBJ1-4; perhaps TRBD1 as D (5 bases). The V end lost 6 bases, the J end lost 13 bases, and 18 bases lay between the germline ends. The length of the CDR3 is 13 residues. CDR3 in DNA: TGTGCCAGCAGCCCTAGAGCCGGGGGACCACTGTTTTTT. Its translation is CASSPRAGGPLFF.

V usage is TRBV28 and J usage is TRBJ2-1; tentative D call: TRBD1 (5 bases). CDR3 length: 12 residues. The germline CDR1 and CDR2 sequences are MDHEN and SYDVKM. DNA of the CDR3: TGTGCTACCCGAACGGGCAGTCAGGGGCAGTTCTTC. This translates into CATRTGSQGQFF.